This T cell receptor (beta chain) was captured in a study of blood T cell repertoires in COVID-19. Study details: Sites in the United States, Italy and Spain provided acute and convalescent COVID-19 samples. Sources were T cells, B-cell-depleted T cells, or PBMCs; the material itself was cDNA or gDNA.

Measured with immunoSEQ multiplex PCR; TCRdb has only the in-frame clones, and not every one. The sample carries roughly 200,000 clones, about four fifths recorded once. CDR3 length equals 15 residues. Germline values: CDR1 SGHDN, CDR2 FVKESK. Unmatched junction bases numbered 3, after V lost 1 base and J lost 8 bases. The TCR comes from a man over 45 with active or convalescent COVID-19. The rearrangement uses TRBV14 and TRBJ2-1, with 12 nucleotides matching TRBD2. The sample taken for sequencing was peripheral blood. As DNA, the CDR3 is TGTGCCAGCAGCCAAGCCCTAGCGGGGGGGCATGAGCAGTTCTTC. It encodes CASSQALAGGHEQFF.